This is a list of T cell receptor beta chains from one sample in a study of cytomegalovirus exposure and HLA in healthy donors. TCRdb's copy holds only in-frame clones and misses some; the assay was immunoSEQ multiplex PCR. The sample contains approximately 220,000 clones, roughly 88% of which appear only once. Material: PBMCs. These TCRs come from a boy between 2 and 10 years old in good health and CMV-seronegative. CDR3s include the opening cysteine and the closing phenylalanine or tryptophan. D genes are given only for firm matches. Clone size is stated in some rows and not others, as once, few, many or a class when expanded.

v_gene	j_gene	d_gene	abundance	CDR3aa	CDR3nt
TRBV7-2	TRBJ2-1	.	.	CASSLMAHAAYNEQFF	TGTGCCAGCAGCTTAATGGCCCACGCGGCCTACAATGAGCAGTTCTTC
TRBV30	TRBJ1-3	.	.	CAWRATSGNTIYF	TGTGCCTGGAGAGCCACCTCTGGAAACACCATATATTTT
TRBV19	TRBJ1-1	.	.	CASSFSVRGMTEAFF	TGTGCCAGTAGTTTTTCGGTCAGGGGAATGACTGAAGCTTTCTTT
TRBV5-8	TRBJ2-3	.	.	CASSLDRASSTDTQYF	TGTGCCAGCAGCTTGGACAGGGCCTCGAGCACAGATACGCAGTATTTT
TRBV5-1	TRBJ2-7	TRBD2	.	CASALGRLTSADYEQYF	TGCGCCAGCGCCCTAGGGAGGCTGACTAGCGCGGACTACGAGCAGTACTTC
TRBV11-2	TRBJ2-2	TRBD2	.	CASSGLAGNTGELFF	TGTGCCAGCAGCGGACTAGCGGGAAACACCGGGGAGCTGTTTTTT
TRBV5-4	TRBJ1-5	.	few	CASSLALNQPQHF	TGTGCCAGCAGCTTGGCCCTCAATCAGCCCCAGCATTTT
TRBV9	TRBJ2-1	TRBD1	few	CASRPDRGDNEQFF	TGTGCCAGCAGACCGGACAGGGGGGACAATGAGCAGTTCTTC
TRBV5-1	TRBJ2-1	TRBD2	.	CASSLVLAGGQDEQFF	TGCGCCAGCAGCTTGGTACTAGCGGGGGGGCAGGATGAGCAGTTCTTC
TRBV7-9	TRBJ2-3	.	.	CASSFGAGTTDTQYF	TGTGCCAGCAGCTTCGGCGCGGGGACCACAGATACGCAGTATTTT
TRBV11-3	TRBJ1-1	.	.	CASSLGRVSDTEAFF	TGTGCCAGCAGCCTAGGGCGGGTATCCGACACTGAAGCTTTCTTT
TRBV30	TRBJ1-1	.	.	CAWNKGQTMNTEAFF	TGTGCCTGGAATAAGGGGCAAACCATGAACACTGAAGCTTTCTTT
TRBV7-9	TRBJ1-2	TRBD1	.	CASSPRDSRLGYTF	TGTGCCAGCAGCCCGCGGGACAGCCGTCTGGGCTACACCTTC
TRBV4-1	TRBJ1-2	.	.	CASSQDPGFLNYGYTF	TGCGCCAGCAGCCAAGACCCAGGGTTTCTTAACTATGGCTACACCTTC
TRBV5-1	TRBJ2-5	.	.	CASGLLQGAQETQYF	TGCGCCAGCGGCCTCTTACAGGGCGCCCAAGAGACCCAGTACTTC
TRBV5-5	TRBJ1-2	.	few	CASTLKITRNYGYTF	TGTGCCAGCACGCTAAAAATAACCCGAAACTATGGCTACACCTTC
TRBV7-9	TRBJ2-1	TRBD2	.	CASSISGGPGGEQFF	TGTGCCAGCAGCATTAGCGGGGGGCCCGGCGGTGAGCAGTTCTTC
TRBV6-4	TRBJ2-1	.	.	CASSEVSGSYNEQFF	TGTGCCAGCAGTGAAGTAAGCGGGTCCTACAATGAGCAGTTCTTC
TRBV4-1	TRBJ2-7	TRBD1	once	CASSRQTGASYEQYF	TGCGCCAGCAGCCGGCAGACAGGGGCTTCCTACGAGCAGTACTTC
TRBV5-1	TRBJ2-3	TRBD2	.	CASSLGAGGISTDTQYF	TGCGCCAGCAGCCTGGGAGCGGGGGGGATAAGCACAGATACGCAGTATTTT
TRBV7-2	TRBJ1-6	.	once	CASSSQGSGSPLHF	TGTGCCAGCAGCTCACAGGGCTCAGGTTCACCCCTCCACTTT
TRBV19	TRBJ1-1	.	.	CASSISINTEAFF	TGTGCCAGTAGTATTTCCATTAACACTGAAGCTTTCTTT
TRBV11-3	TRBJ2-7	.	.	CASSFGVAGLNEQYF	TGTGCCAGCAGCTTCGGGGTGGCGGGGTTGAACGAGCAGTACTTC
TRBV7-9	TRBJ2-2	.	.	CASSLRREPDTGELFF	TGTGCCAGCAGCTTACGACGGGAGCCGGACACCGGGGAGCTGTTTTTT
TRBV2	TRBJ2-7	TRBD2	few	CASTEDGAGEFYEQYF	TGTGCCAGCACTGAGGATGGGGCGGGGGAATTTTACGAGCAGTACTTC
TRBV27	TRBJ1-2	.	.	CASSSGGPDYTF	TGTGCCAGCAGCTCGGGGGGGCCTGACTACACCTTC
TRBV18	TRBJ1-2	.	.	CASSPPLLNYGYTF	TGTGCCAGCTCACCACCGTTACTCAACTATGGCTACACCTTC
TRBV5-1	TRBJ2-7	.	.	CASSLHTLSYEQYF	TGCGCCAGCAGCTTGCACACCCTCTCCTACGAGCAGTACTTC
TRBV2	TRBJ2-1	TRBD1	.	CASSELGRQGYNEQFF	TGTGCCAGCAGTGAGTTAGGCCGACAGGGCTACAATGAGCAGTTCTTC
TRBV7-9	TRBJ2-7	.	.	CASSFGQHYEQYF	TGTGCCAGCAGCTTTGGACAGCACTACGAGCAGTACTTC
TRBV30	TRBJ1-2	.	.	CAWSTGPYGYTF	TGTGCCTGGAGTACAGGGCCCTATGGCTACACCTTC
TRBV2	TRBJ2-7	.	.	CASRSYEQYF	TGTGCCAGCAGGAGCTACGAGCAGTACTTC
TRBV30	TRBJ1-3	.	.	CAWSVGLGVGNTIYF	TGTGCCTGGAGTGTTGGGCTAGGGGTCGGAAACACCATATATTTT
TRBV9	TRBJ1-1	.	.	CASSVDPAGPNTEAFF	TGTGCCAGCAGCGTAGACCCCGCCGGTCCGAACACTGAAGCTTTCTTT
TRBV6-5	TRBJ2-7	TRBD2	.	CASSYSGTKRYEQYF	TGTGCCAGCAGTTACTCCGGGACTAAGAGGTACGAGCAGTACTTC
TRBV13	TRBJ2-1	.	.	CASIDTLYNEQFF	TGTGCCAGCATTGACACCCTCTACAATGAGCAGTTCTTC
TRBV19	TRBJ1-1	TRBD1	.	CASSKTGSRNTEAFF	TGTGCCAGTAGTAAGACAGGGAGCCGGAACACTGAAGCTTTCTTT
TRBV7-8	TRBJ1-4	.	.	CASSLETEWEKLFF	TGTGCCAGCAGCTTAGAGACAGAGTGGGAAAAACTGTTTTTT
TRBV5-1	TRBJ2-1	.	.	CASSLAGRGNEQFF	TGCGCCAGCAGCTTGGCCGGAAGGGGAAATGAGCAGTTCTTC
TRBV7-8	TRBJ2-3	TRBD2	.	CASSARTSGTDTQYF	TGTGCCAGCAGCGCCCGGACTAGCGGCACAGATACGCAGTATTTT
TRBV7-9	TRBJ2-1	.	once	CASSLPLHARLHEQFF	TGTGCCAGCAGCTTACCCCTACACGCGAGACTTCATGAGCAGTTCTTC
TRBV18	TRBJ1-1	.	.	CASSPQRGNTEAFF	TGTGCCAGCTCACCACAACGGGGGAACACTGAAGCTTTCTTT
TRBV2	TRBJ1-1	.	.	CASSHYWTEAFF	TGTGCCAGCAGTCACTATTGGACTGAAGCTTTCTTT
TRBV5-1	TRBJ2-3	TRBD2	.	CASSSSGSADTQYF	TGCGCCAGCAGCTCGAGCGGGAGCGCAGATACGCAGTATTTT
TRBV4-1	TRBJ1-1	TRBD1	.	CASSPTRGQAFF	TGCGCCAGCAGTCCTACCAGGGGGCAAGCTTTCTTT
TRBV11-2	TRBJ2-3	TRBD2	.	CASSLDLAGGPGVTQYF	TGTGCCAGCAGCTTAGATCTTGCGGGGGGGCCGGGGGTTACGCAGTATTTT
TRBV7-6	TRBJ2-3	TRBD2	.	CASSLLADLTDTQYF	TGTGCCAGCAGCTTGCTAGCGGACCTCACAGATACGCAGTATTTT
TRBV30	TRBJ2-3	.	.	CAWSVPGDTQYF	TGTGCCTGGAGTGTACCAGGGGATACGCAGTATTTT
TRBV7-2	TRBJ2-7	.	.	CASSPVGQRVYEQYF	TGTGCCAGCAGCCCAGTTGGGCAGCGGGTCTACGAGCAGTACTTC
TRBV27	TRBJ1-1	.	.	CASAGGTEAFF	TGTGCCAGCGCCGGGGGCACTGAAGCTTTCTTT
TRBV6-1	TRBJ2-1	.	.	CASRQGDRRNNEQFF	TGTGCCAGCAGGCAGGGAGACAGGAGAAACAATGAGCAGTTCTTC
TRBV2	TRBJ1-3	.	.	CASSEAQGAGNTIYF	TGTGCCAGCAGTGAAGCTCAGGGTGCTGGAAACACCATATATTTT
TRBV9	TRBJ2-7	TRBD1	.	CASSGRQGPYEQYF	TGTGCCAGCAGCGGACGACAGGGCCCTTACGAGCAGTACTTC
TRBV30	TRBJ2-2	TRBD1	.	CAWSPDRVFGGELFF	TGTGCCTGGAGCCCCGACAGGGTTTTTGGCGGGGAGCTGTTTTTT
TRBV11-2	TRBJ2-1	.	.	CASSLNRVGSSYNEQFF	TGTGCCAGCAGCTTAAACAGGGTTGGGAGCTCCTACAATGAGCAGTTCTTC
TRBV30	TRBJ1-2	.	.	CAWVVGGNYGYTF	TGTGCCTGGGTAGTCGGGGGTAACTATGGCTACACCTTC
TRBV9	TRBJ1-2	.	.	CASSVKTGYGYTF	TGTGCCAGCAGCGTAAAGACAGGCTATGGCTACACCTTC
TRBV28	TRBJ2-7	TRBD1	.	CASIPGTGAYEQYF	TGTGCCAGCATACCGGGTACAGGGGCCTACGAGCAGTACTTC
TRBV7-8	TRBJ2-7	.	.	CASSAHRVPSSYEQYF	TGTGCCAGCAGCGCCCACAGGGTCCCTAGCTCCTACGAGCAGTACTTC